The 20 T cell receptor beta chains presented below share a single source sample, sequenced in a study of blood T cell repertoires in COVID-19. Assay used: immunoSEQ multiplex PCR; TCRdb lists only in-frame clones, some missing. The table lists approximately 300,000 clones, approximately 86% of them singletons, with around 4.2% in the top ten. Sequencing was done on a sample of peripheral blood. The receptors stem from a woman in her forties or fifties with active or convalescent COVID-19.

The J gene is TRBJ1-3, the V gene TRBV6-6; 10 bases fit TRBD1. Per germline, CDR1 MNHNY and CDR2 SVGAGI (reference sequence). The CDR3 loop spans 17 amino acids. The ends lost 5 bases at V and 4 bases at J; junction bases unmatched: 11. The CDR3 DNA reads TGTGCCAGCAGTCCCCGGACAGGGGGGTCAGTGGGAAACACCATATATTTT. As protein: CASSPRTGGSVGNTIYF.

The chain joins TRBV3-1 (or the pseudogene TRBV3-2) to TRBJ1-2; D gene ambiguous. The CDR3 runs 15 residues. V was shortened by 0 bases and J by 4 bases, with 12 bases between the two germline ends. The V gene's germline CDR1 is LGHDT and CDR2 YNNKEL (reference sequence). The CDR3 sequence is CASSQEFQYRYGYTF. Written as DNA, the CDR3 is TGTGCCAGCAGCCAAGAATTTCAGTACCGCTATGGCTACACCTTC.

The CDR3 nucleotides are TGTGCCAGCAGCCTGGGAGATTCACCCCTCCACTTT. It translates to CASSLGDSPLHF. V usage is TRBV13 and J usage is TRBJ1-6, with D uncertain. The germline CDR1 and CDR2 sequences are PRHDT and FYEKMQ (reference sequence). V lost 5 bases and J 8 bases, leaving 7 bases between the germline ends. The CDR3 has 12 amino acids.

The chain joins TRBV10-2 to TRBJ2-7; 8 positions agree with TRBD2. The CDR3 has 19 amino acids. Trimming took 0 bases from V and 2 from J; bases not matched to a gene: 15. The germline gives CDR1 WSHSY, CDR2 SAAADI. The CDR3 sequence is CASSESMGPGAGGTYEQYF. Written as DNA, the CDR3 is TGCGCCAGCAGTGAGTCCATGGGGCCGGGGGCGGGAGGCACCTACGAGCAGTACTTC.

CDR3 region: CASSPPGTDTQYF. CDR3 DNA: TGTGCCAGCAGCCCCCCAGGCACAGATACGCAGTATTTT. J is TRBJ2-3 and V is TRBV27; D gene unclear. Between the trimmed V and J ends, which lost 6 bases and 1 base, there was a span of 8 bases. The CDR3 is 13 residues long. CDR1 is MNHEY and CDR2 is SMNVEV in the germline V gene (reference sequence).

This sequence joins TRBV5-1 and TRBJ1-2; 8 bases are a match to TRBD1. The trim removed 0 bases at V and 7 bases at J, leaving 5 bases unmatched. Germline loops: CDR1 SGHRS, CDR2 YFSETQ. The CDR3 spans 14 residues. CDR3 bases: TGCGCCAGCAGCTTGGGACAGGGGAGTTCTGGCTACACCTTC. Translating gives CASSLGQGSSGYTF.

The chain employs TRBV19 and TRBJ2-3; the match to TRBD2 covers 7 bases. V was pared by 4 bases and J by 4 bases, with 5 bases of the junction left unmatched. Germline V CDR1 and CDR2: LNHDA, SQIVND (reference sequence). This CDR3 has 14 amino acids. The CDR3 DNA reads as TGTGCCAGTAGTAGCGGGAGAGGGGCAGATACGCAGTATTTT. Translation gives CASSSGRGADTQYF.

This chain links TRBV29-1 with TRBJ1-6; no reliable D call. CDR1 SQVTM and CDR2 ANQGSEA come from the germline V gene. The length of the CDR3 is 12 residues. Trimming took off 3 bases at V and 7 bases at J, with 7 bases between the two ends. The CDR3: CSVDRWNSPLHF. In DNA, the CDR3 is TGCAGCGTTGACAGGTGGAATTCACCCCTCCACTTT.

V and J are TRBV5-1 and TRBJ2-1; 9 bases align to TRBD1. Germline V gives CDR1 SGHRS, CDR2 YFSETQ. This CDR3 comprises 15 residues. Trimming at V came to 1 base and at J to 12 bases, leaving 11 bases not matched to a gene. This chain's CDR3 is CASSLSAVQGARQFF. As DNA, the CDR3 is TGCGCCAGCAGCTTGTCGGCAGTACAGGGGGCGCGGCAGTTCTTC.

In the case of this clone: Other DNA variants within this sample encode the same CDR3. This chain links TRBV6-5 with TRBJ1-5; 8 nucleotides align to TRBD1. The CDR3 extends over 13 amino acids. After removal of 4 bases from V and 6 bases from J, the junction contained 2 bases not matched to a gene. Germline values: CDR1 MNHEY, CDR2 SVGAGI. The CDR3: CASSSGGGQPQHF. DNA of the CDR3: TGTGCCAGCAGTTCAGGGGGCGGTCAGCCCCAGCATTTT.

The rearrangement joins TRBV18 to TRBJ2-7; TRBD1 agrees at 7 bases. The CDR3 has 13 residues. Germline assignment: CDR1 KGHSH and CDR2 LQKENI. Germline trimming cut 4 bases from V and 2 bases from J; bases unmatched to any gene: 2. The CDR3 reads CASSRGTAYEQYF. As DNA, the CDR3 is TGTGCCAGCTCACGGGGGACAGCCTACGAGCAGTACTTC.

The chain is built from TRBV13 and TRBJ2-7, with TRBD2 identical over 13 bases. Germline V CDR1 and CDR2: PRHDT, FYEKMQ (reference sequence). This CDR3 has 16 residues. The V gene end was trimmed by 5 bases and the J gene end by 3 bases; junction bases not matched to a gene: 7. The chain's CDR3 is CASSLRGLAGDYEQYF. In DNA, the CDR3 is TGTGCCAGCAGCCTTCGAGGACTAGCGGGAGACTACGAGCAGTACTTC.

This chain links TRBV6-5 with TRBJ1-2; no firm D call. The CDR3 runs to 14 residues. V was clipped by 6 bases and J by 8 bases, with 19 bases between them. The germline V gene has CDR1 MNHEY and CDR2 SVGAGI. Here the CDR3 reads CASSARQVYGGYTF. The CDR3 DNA reads TGTGCCAGCAGCGCCAGACAAGTGTATGGAGGCTACACCTTC.

The J gene is TRBJ1-4, the V gene TRBV6-5; possibly TRBD1 for D (5 bases). Trimming left V 2 bases short and J 3 bases short, with 13 bases between. CDR1 and CDR2 from the germline V gene are MNHEY and SVGAGI. The length of the CDR3 is 16 residues. The CDR3 nucleotides are TGTGCCAGCAGTTACGGAGGGGTGGGCTCTAATGAAAAACTGTTTTTT. As protein: CASSYGGVGSNEKLFF.

The CDR3 DNA is TGTGCCAGCAGCTTAGGGCTAGCGGGAGAGTGGTCCTACAATGAGCAGTTCTTC. Amino acid sequence: CASSLGLAGEWSYNEQFF. The rearrangement joins TRBV7-8 to TRBJ2-1; the match to TRBD2 covers 10 bases. There are 18 residues in the CDR3. Germline CDR1 SGHVS, CDR2 FQNEAQ. Trimming cost V 1 base and J 1 base; bases outside gene matches: 7. The whole variable domain, remainder taken from reference TRBV7-8 and TRBJ2-1, is GAGVSQSPRYKVAKRGQDVALRCDPISGHVSLFWYQQALGQGPEFLTYFQNEAQLDKSGLPSDRFFAERPEGSVSTLKIQRTQQEDSAVYLCASSLGLAGEWSYNEQFFGPGTRLTVL.

The rearrangement links TRBV29-1 to TRBJ2-2; 12 bases line up with TRBD2. After removal of 4 bases from V and 3 bases from J, the junction contained 0 bases not matched to a gene. The CDR3 is made up of 14 amino acids. CDR1 is SQVTM and CDR2 is ANQGSEA in the germline V gene. The CDR3 protein is CSVGLAGDTGELFF. The CDR3 nucleotides are TGCAGCGTTGGACTAGCGGGAGACACCGGGGAGCTGTTTTTT.

This CDR3 is CASTFSGSRRRQPQHF. CDR3 DNA: TGTGCCAGTACCTTTTCCGGCAGCAGGCGGAGGCAGCCCCAGCATTTT. The chain uses TRBV19 and TRBJ1-5; D gene uncertain. Germline loops: CDR1 LNHDA, CDR2 SQIVND (reference sequence). V was trimmed by 7 bases and J by 7 bases, leaving 23 bases between them. The length of the CDR3 is 16 residues. The full variable domain, with the rest looked up from reference TRBV19 and TRBJ1-5, is DGGITQSPKYLFRKEGQNVTLSCEQNLNHDAMYWYRQDPGQGLRLIYYSQIVNDFQKGDIAEGYSVSREKKESFPLTVTSAQKNPTAFYLCASTFSGSRRRQPQHFGDGTRLSIL.

The rearrangement links TRBV5-4 to TRBJ2-7; 15 positions match TRBD2. Germline V gives CDR1 SGHNT, CDR2 YYREEE (reference sequence). The CDR3 runs to 18 residues. The V gene end was trimmed by 4 bases and the J gene end by 0 bases; junction bases not matched to a gene: 8. CDR3 DNA sequence: TGTGCCAGCAGCCTGGGACTAGCGGGAGGCTCCCTCTCCTACGAGCAGTACTTC. It yields the protein CASSLGLAGGSLSYEQYF.

This clone showed up many times. The chain couples TRBV10-2 to TRBJ1-3; 7 bases fit TRBD1. The J segment lost 3 bases and the V segment lost 5 bases, leaving 4 bases of the junction unmatched. The CDR3 consists of 14 residues. Germline loops: CDR1 WSHSY, CDR2 SAAADI. The CDR3 loop reads CASSRGQDGNTIYF. The CDR3 DNA is TGCGCCAGCAGTAGGGGGCAAGATGGAAACACCATATATTTT.

The V and J genes are TRBV6-6 and TRBJ1-1; no definite D call. Germline values: CDR1 MNHNY, CDR2 SVGAGI (reference sequence). The CDR3 is made up of 15 amino acids. The V end lost 5 bases, the J end lost 2 bases, and 15 bases lay between the germline ends. CDR3 region: CASSTDKILNTEAFF. In DNA form, the CDR3 reads TGTGCCAGCAGTACCGACAAGATTTTAAACACTGAAGCTTTCTTT.